This is a list of T cell receptor beta chains from one sample in a study of PD-1 and CTLA-4 blockade in melanoma. The method was immunoSEQ multiplex PCR; TCRdb's version includes in-frame clones alone and lacks a portion of them. The sample includes 34,000 or so clones, roughly 90% of them seen just once. Specimen: CD8+ T cells from peripheral blood, collected from a patient given anti-PD-1 treatment. These receptors all stem from a human donor with melanoma. Each CDR3 is given with its conserved first and last residue.

j_call v_call cdr3_aa
TRBJ2-7 TRBV5-5 CASSLEWQGLAGDEQYF
TRBJ1-1 TRBV19 CASRTRGPTEAFF
TRBJ1-3 TRBV7-6 CASSPGADSSGNTIYF
TRBJ2-7 TRBV11-2 CASSLATYEQYF
TRBJ1-4 TRBV2 CASSVDSAWEKLFF
TRBJ1-2 TRBV9 CATRGRDGYTF
TRBJ2-7 TRBV13 CASSPGGGTYEQYF
TRBJ2-2 TRBV5-1 CASSLAEPGFRTGELFF
TRBJ2-1 TRBV9 CASSVTGGSSYNEQFF
TRBJ1-6 TRBV6-1 CASSESAGNNSPLHF
TRBJ1-2 TRBV3-1/TRBV3-2 CASSEETDRAHGYTF
TRBJ1-2 TRBV9 CASSPDRDGYTF
TRBJ2-3 TRBV5-4 CASSPKAGAGDTQYF
TRBJ2-7 TRBV12-2 CASRLADRTTYEQYF
TRBJ2-6 TRBV30 CAWSETGAGANVLTF
TRBJ2-5 TRBV9 CASSVEGADQETQYF
TRBJ2-1 TRBV6-5 CASSSEGTGLYDEQFF
TRBJ1-5 TRBV7-2 CASSDPGVYQPQHF
TRBJ1-4 TRBV6-2/TRBV6-3 CASSYGEKLFF
TRBJ1-1 TRBV14 CASSQAEGSEAFF